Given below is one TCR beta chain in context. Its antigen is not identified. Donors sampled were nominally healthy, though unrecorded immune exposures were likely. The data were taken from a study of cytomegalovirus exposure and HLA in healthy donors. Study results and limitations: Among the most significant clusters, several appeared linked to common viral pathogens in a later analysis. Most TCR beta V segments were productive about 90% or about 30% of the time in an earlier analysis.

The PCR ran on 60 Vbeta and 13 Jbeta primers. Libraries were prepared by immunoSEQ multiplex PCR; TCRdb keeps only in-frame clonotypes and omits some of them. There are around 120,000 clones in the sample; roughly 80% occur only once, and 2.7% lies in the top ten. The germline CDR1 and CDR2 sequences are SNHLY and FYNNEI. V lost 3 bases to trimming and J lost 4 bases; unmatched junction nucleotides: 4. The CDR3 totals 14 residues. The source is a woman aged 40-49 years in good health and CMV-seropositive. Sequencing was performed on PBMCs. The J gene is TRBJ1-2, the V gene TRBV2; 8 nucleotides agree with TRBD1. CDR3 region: CASSEGDRTYGYTF. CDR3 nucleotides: TGTGCCAGCAGTGAGGGGGACAGGACCTATGGCTACACCTTC.